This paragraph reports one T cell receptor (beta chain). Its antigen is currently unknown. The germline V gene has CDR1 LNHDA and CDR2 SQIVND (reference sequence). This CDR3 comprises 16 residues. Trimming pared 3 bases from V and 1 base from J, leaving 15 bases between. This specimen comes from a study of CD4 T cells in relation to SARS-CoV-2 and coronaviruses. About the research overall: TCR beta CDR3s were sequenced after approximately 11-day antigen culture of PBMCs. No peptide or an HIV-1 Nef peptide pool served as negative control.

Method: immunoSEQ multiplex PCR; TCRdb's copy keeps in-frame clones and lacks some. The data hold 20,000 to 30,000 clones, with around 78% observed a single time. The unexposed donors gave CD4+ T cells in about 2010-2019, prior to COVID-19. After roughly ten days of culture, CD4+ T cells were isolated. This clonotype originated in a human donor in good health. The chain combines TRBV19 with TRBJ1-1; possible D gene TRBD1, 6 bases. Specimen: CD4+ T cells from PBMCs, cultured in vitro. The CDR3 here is CASSMFEGQRNTEAFF. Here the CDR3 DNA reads TGTGCCAGTAGTATGTTTGAAGGACAGAGGAACACTGAAGCTTTCTTT.